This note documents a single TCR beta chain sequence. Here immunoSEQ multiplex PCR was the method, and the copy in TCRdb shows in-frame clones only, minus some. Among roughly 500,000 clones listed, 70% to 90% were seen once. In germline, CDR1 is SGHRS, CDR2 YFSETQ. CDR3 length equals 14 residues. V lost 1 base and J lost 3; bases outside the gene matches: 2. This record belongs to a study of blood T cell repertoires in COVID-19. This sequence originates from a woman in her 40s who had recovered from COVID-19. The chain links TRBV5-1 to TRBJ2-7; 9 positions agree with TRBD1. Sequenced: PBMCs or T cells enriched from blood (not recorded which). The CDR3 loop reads CASSLRQGDYEQYF. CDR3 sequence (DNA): TGCGCCAGCAGCTTGAGACAGGGGGACTACGAGCAGTACTTC.